This T cell receptor (beta chain) was profiled in a study of beta chain features in type 1 diabetes. The whole isolated RNA underwent reverse transcription, so sequencing captured expressed TCRB transcripts. Assay: immunoSEQ multiplex PCR; the TCRdb copy retains only in-frame clones and omits some. The sample has some 25,000 clones, about 72% seen once. The CDR3 has 14 residues. The germline V gene has CDR1 SGHVS and CDR2 FNYEAQ. V lost 5 bases and J 5 bases, leaving 10 bases between the germline ends. Sequences were obtained from Tregs from blood. The rearrangement uses TRBV7-6 and TRBJ1-6; D is unresolved. The clonotype was recovered from a middle-aged woman in good health. Written as DNA, the CDR3 is TGTGCCAGCAGCCTCGGGCGGGATAATTCACCCCTCCACTTT. Its translation: CASSLGRDNSPLHF.